This TCR beta chain is from a study of T-cell memory formation after mild COVID-19. This CDR3 comprises 14 residues. Looked up from germline, CDR1 is LGHDT and CDR2 is YNNKEL (reference sequence). V was cut by 5 bases and J by 4 bases, with 13 bases left in between. Study findings and constraints: Day 15 to 85 contracting clones showed balanced CD4/CD8; later expanders leaned CD4+. Cross-reactive memory apparently joined, as some responding clones appeared in pre-infection memory.

Employing constant-segment primers, 5'RACE generated TCR alpha and TCR beta cDNA libraries bearing sample barcodes and UMIs. TCRdb reprocessed the 5' RACE reads with MiXCR, giving one entry per CDR3 protein. The table includes fewer than 250,000 distinct CDR3 sequences, about 27% detected once. There are a few counts of this clonotype. What it binds is unknown. The sample consisted of PBMCs or a T cell subset sorted from them (not recorded which). This sequence was found in an adult woman who had mild COVID-19 (a few samples of this study predate the infection). Cell type and time point are not known. V is TRBV3-1 and J is TRBJ2-3, with a weak D call TRBD2 (7 bases). The CDR3 region is CASSSGGGADTQYF. In nucleotides, the CDR3 is TGTGCCAGCAGCTCAGGAGGGGGGGCAGATACGCAGTATTTT.